The clone carrying this T cell receptor beta chain was seen at least ten times. The antigen remains undetermined. Germline and junction disagree at one end, which may indicate a read error. Time point noted: newly diagnosed GD, antithyroid drugs for less than 3 months. The authors made the TCR library using RNA they extracted from PBMCs. To make TCR beta libraries, researchers used iRepertoire HTBI primers and Arm-PCR of CDR3 regions. TCRdb itself ran the multiplex PCR reads through MiXCR, one entry per CDR3 protein. The sample records roughly 500,000 distinct CDR3 sequences, 14% being singletons. This record comes from a study of regulatory T cells in long-lasting Graves disease. Notes on the study in general: Newly diagnosed patients shared 950 to 1,000 public clonotypes; persistent patients shared a few thousand. Persistent disease preferred TRBV28, TRBJ1-2 and TRBJ2-5; new disease, TRBV20-1 and TRBJ2-1.

This CDR3 contains 13 residues. CDR1 is MDHEN, CDR2 SYDVKM, per germline. This sample was also put to use in a study of T cells in Graves' hyperthyroidism and ophthalmopathy. In that study: A 13 V-J signature model discriminated ophthalmopathy versus stable hyperthyroidism.

The V and J genes are TRBV28 and TRBJ2-7; D is tentatively TRBD1 or TRBD2 (5 bases each). Sequenced here: peripheral blood mononuclear cells (PBMCs), sampled at new diagnosis, from a patient treated with antithyroid drugs. This TCR was recovered from a woman in her forties or fifties with Graves disease. This chain's CDR3 is CTSKKGRRYEQYF. CDR3 DNA: TGTACCAGCAAGAAGGGACGGCGGTACGAGCAGTACTTC.